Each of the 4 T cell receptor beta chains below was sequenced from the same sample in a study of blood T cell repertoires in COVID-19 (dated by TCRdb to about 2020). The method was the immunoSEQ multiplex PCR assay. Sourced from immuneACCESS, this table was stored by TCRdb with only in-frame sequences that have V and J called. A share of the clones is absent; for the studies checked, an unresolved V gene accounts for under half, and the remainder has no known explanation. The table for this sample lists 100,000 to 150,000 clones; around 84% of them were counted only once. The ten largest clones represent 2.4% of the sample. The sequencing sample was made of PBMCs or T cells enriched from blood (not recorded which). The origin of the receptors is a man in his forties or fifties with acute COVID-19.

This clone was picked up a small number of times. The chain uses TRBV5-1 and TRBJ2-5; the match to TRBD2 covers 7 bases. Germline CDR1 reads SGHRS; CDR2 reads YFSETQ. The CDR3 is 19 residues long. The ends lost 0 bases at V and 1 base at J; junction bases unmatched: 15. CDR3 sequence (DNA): TGCGCCAGCAGCTTGGCACTAGCGCGAGCCACTCCTTTCCAAGAGACCCAGTACTTC. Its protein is CASSLALARATPFQETQYF.

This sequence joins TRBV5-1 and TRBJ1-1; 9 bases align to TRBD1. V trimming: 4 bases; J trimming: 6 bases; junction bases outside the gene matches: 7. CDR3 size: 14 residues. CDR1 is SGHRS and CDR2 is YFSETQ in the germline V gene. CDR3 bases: TGCGCCAGCAGCGGATTACAGGGGGCGGCTGAAGCTTTCTTT. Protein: CASSGLQGAAEAFF.

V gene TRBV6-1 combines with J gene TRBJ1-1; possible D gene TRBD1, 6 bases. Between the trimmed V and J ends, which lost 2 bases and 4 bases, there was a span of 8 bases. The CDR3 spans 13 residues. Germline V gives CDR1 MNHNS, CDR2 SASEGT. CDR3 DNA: TGTGCCAGCAGTGAATACAGGGCCACTGAAGCTTTCTTT. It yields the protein CASSEYRATEAFF.

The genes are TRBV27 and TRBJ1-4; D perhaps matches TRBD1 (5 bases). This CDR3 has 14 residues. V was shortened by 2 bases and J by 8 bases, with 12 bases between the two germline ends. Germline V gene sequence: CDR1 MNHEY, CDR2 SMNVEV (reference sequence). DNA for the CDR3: TGTGCCAGCAGTTTAGACAGATACCTCGAAAAACTGTTTTTT. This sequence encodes CASSLDRYLEKLFF.